The 16 T cell receptor beta chains in this list originate from one sample, sequenced in a study of cytomegalovirus exposure and HLA in healthy donors. Method: immunoSEQ multiplex PCR; TCRdb's copy keeps in-frame clones and lacks some. The repertoire holds about 330,000 clones, around 87% seen once, with 1% to 1.5% in the top ten. Sequences were obtained from PBMCs. Source of these receptors: a woman under 40 in good health and CMV-seropositive.

This clone was detected a few times. V is TRBV2 and J is TRBJ2-2, with TRBD1 matching 9 bases. J gave up 5 bases and V 6 bases, and 4 bases lay outside the gene matches. The length of the CDR3 is 14 residues. CDR1 is SNHLY and CDR2 is FYNNEI in the germline V gene. The CDR3 sequence: CASRGTGWTGELFF. DNA for the CDR3: TGTGCCAGCAGGGGGACAGGGTGGACCGGGGAGCTGTTTTTT.

This chain uses TRBV28 with TRBJ2-5, with 12 bases lining up with TRBD2. This CDR3 spans 15 amino acids. The germline CDR1 and CDR2 sequences are MDHEN and SYDVKM. V lost 4 bases to trimming and J lost 5 bases; unmatched junction nucleotides: 5. This chain's CDR3 is CASSSGLAGYETQYF. The DNA for the CDR3 is TGTGCCAGCAGTTCAGGACTAGCGGGGTACGAGACCCAGTACTTC.

CDR3 amino acids: CSARRGLNYGYTF. The CDR3 nucleotides are TGCAGCGCCCGCAGGGGACTTAACTATGGCTACACCTTC. The V call is TRBV29-1, the J call TRBJ1-2; TRBD1 is a possible D gene (6 bases). V was shortened by 7 bases and J by 1 base, with 13 bases between the two germline ends. This CDR3 comprises 13 residues. CDR1 SQVTM and CDR2 ANQGSEA come from the germline V gene. The full variable domain, completed using reference TRBV29-1 and TRBJ1-2, is SAVISQKPSRDICQRGTSLTIQCQVDSQVTMMFWYRQQPGQSLTLIATANQGSEATYESGFVIDKFPISRPNLTFSTLTVSNMSPEDSSIYLCSARRGLNYGYTFGSGTRLTVV.

The chain is built from TRBV7-8 and TRBJ1-2, with 10 bases that match TRBD1. J lost 2 bases, V lost 4 bases, and 1 base had no gene match. The CDR3 runs to 14 residues. CDR1 is SGHVS and CDR2 is FQNEAQ in the germline V gene. The CDR3 coding sequence is TGTGCCAGCAGCTCGGGACAGGGGAACTATGGCTACACCTTC. This encodes CASSSGQGNYGYTF.

CDR3 sequence reads: CASSLRLAGGRDNEQFF. The DNA of the CDR3 is TGTGCCAGCAGTTTAAGACTAGCGGGGGGGCGGGACAATGAGCAGTTCTTC. The chain recombines TRBV27 with TRBJ2-1, with 14 bases that match TRBD2. The V segment lost 2 bases and the J segment 5 bases; nucleotides outside the gene matches: 5. CDR1 and CDR2 from the germline V gene are MNHEY and SMNVEV (reference sequence). The CDR3 extends over 17 amino acids.

The V call is TRBV11-2, the J call TRBJ2-3, with D possibly being TRBD2 (5 bases). V was pared by 1 base and J by 3 bases, with 8 bases between. Germline V gene lookup returns CDR1 SGHAT and CDR2 FQNNGV. The CDR3 extends over 14 amino acids. CDR3 sequence reads: CASSLGTFTDTQYF. In nucleotides, the CDR3 is TGTGCCAGCAGCTTAGGGACTTTTACAGATACGCAGTATTTT.

The V call is TRBV30, the J call TRBJ2-7, with 7 bases aligning to TRBD2. Germline assignment: CDR1 GTSNPN and CDR2 SVGIG (reference sequence). This CDR3 contains 14 residues. J lost 2 bases, V lost 3 bases, and 7 bases had no gene match. The CDR3 DNA reads TGTGCCTGGAGCGCCGCTAGCGGAGCCTACGAGCAGTACTTC. Translating it yields CAWSAASGAYEQYF.

The rearrangement joins TRBV28 to TRBJ2-5; no firm D call. Trimming cost V 3 bases and J 6 bases, with 14 bases left between them. The CDR3 has 14 residues. Germline-derived CDR1 and CDR2 are MDHEN and SYDVKM. The CDR3 DNA is TGTGCCAGCAGTTTTCCCCCCCTCCTACAGACCCAGTACTTC. Translated: CASSFPPLLQTQYF. The full variable domain, completed using reference TRBV28 and TRBJ2-5, is DVKVTQSSRYLVKRTGEKVFLECVQDMDHENMFWYRQDPGLGLRLIYFSYDVKMKEKGDIPEGYSVSREKKERFSLILESASTNQTSMYLCASSFPPLLQTQYFGPGTRLLVL.

The rearrangement links TRBV5-1 to TRBJ2-3, with 13 bases lining up with TRBD2. The junction had 4 bases not matched to a gene; V was cut back by 4 bases and J by 8 bases. The CDR3 is made up of 14 amino acids. Germline loops: CDR1 SGHRS, CDR2 YFSETQ. CDR3 residues: CASSPGTSGATQYF. The DNA of the CDR3 is TGCGCCAGCAGCCCAGGGACTAGCGGGGCTACGCAGTATTTT.

The chain employs TRBV27 and TRBJ1-2, with a weak D call TRBD1 (6 bases). Trimming pared 3 bases from V and 6 bases from J, leaving 17 bases between. The CDR3 is made up of 15 amino acids. Germline V gives CDR1 MNHEY, CDR2 SMNVEV (reference sequence). CDR3 region: CASSLGPGHDDGYTF. The CDR3 nucleotides read TGTGCCAGCAGTTTGGGGCCGGGACACGACGATGGCTACACCTTC.

This sequence joins TRBV25-1 and TRBJ2-5, with D tentatively TRBD1 (6 bases). CDR3 size: 15 residues. V was pared by 10 bases and J by 2 bases, with 20 bases between. The germline V gene has CDR1 MGHDK and CDR2 SYGVNS. The CDR3 sequence: CATLNRVRYQETQYF. DNA of the CDR3: TGTGCCACCCTAAACAGGGTGAGGTATCAAGAGACCCAGTACTTC.

The table lists this clone with a count of one. The J gene is TRBJ2-1, the V gene TRBV11-3, with 7 bases fitting TRBD1. The CDR3 is made up of 13 amino acids. V lost 5 bases, J lost 5 bases, and 3 bases stayed unmatched. Germline V gene data show CDR1 as SGHNT and CDR2 as YENEEA. Written as DNA, the CDR3 is TGTGCCAGCAGCAGGGGGCCGGACAATGAGCAGTTCTTC. Protein: CASSRGPDNEQFF.

The chain couples TRBV27 to TRBJ2-3; 9 positions match TRBD2. V gave up 5 bases and J gave up 2 bases; unmatched junction bases: 11. Germline loops: CDR1 MNHEY, CDR2 SMNVEV (reference sequence). This CDR3 has 17 residues. The CDR3: CASSPSATSGITDTQYF. The CDR3 DNA reads as TGTGCCAGCAGTCCATCGGCGACTAGCGGAATCACAGATACGCAGTATTTT.

This chain connects TRBV7-6 to TRBJ2-5, with a possible D match to TRBD1 (6 bases). Deletions cut 0 bases from V and 3 bases from J, with 14 bases between. CDR3 length: 16 amino acids. Germline V gives CDR1 SGHVS, CDR2 FNYEAQ. In DNA, the CDR3 is TGTGCCAGCAGCTTAGCAGGGCAGGGGCTAAAAGAGACCCAGTACTTC. It codes for CASSLAGQGLKETQYF.

This clone was seen a single time. This sequence joins TRBV6-6 and TRBJ1-6; TRBD1 aligns across 8 bases. The CDR3 totals 15 residues. Unmatched junction bases numbered 9, after V lost 4 bases and J lost 10 bases. In germline, CDR1 is MNHNY, CDR2 SVGAGI (reference sequence). The CDR3 here is CASSSTAGGRSPLHF. In DNA, the CDR3 is TGTGCCAGCAGTTCCACGGCAGGGGGCAGGTCACCCCTCCACTTT.

The CDR3 here is CASSPPAGANTGELFF. The CDR3 coding sequence is TGTGCCAGCAGCCCCCCAGCGGGGGCGAACACCGGGGAGCTGTTTTTT. The rearrangement links TRBV11-2 to TRBJ2-2, with 8 bases aligning to TRBD2. This CDR3 is 16 amino acids long. The germline V gene encodes CDR1 SGHAT and CDR2 FQNNGV. V was pared by 5 bases and J by 0 bases, with 5 bases of the junction left unmatched.